The 5 T cell receptor beta chains presented below share a single source sample, sequenced in a study of CD8 T cells in Susac syndrome. Random hexamers were used to reverse transcribe an amount of roughly 0.5 to 1 ug RNA. TCRdb reanalysed the immunoSEQ multiplex PCR reads using MiXCR and keeps one entry per CDR3 protein. The sample yields 200,000 to 250,000 distinct CDR3 sequences, 95% seen once. The sample consisted of CD4+ T cells from PBMCs. The receptors were sampled from a human donor with multiple sclerosis.

The chain combines TRBV4-1 with TRBJ2-7; unclear D gene. The V and J ends lost 1 base and 1 base respectively, with 11 bases between them. The CDR3 is 15 residues long. The germline gives CDR1 MGHRA, CDR2 YSYEKL. The CDR3 spells CASSQAFGRSYEQYF. The CDR3, as DNA: TGCGCCAGCAGCCAAGCCTTCGGAAGATCCTACGAGCAGTACTTC.

Concerning this clonotype: A read error may produce the germline difference seen at one junction end. This chain links TRBV7-2 with TRBJ1-2, with 8 bases that match TRBD1. Germline CDR1 SGHTA, CDR2 FQGNSA. The CDR3 runs to 12 residues. CDR3 sequence: CASSLPGQVLSF. The CDR3 bases are TGTGCCAGCAGCTTACCGGGACAGGTTTTATCCTTC.

Comment on this clonotype: A junction boundary mismatches the germline segment, possibly from a read error. This chain connects TRBV3-1 to TRBJ1-6; D possibly corresponds to TRBD1 (5 bases). CDR3 length: 17 amino acids. Germline lookup yields CDR1 LGHDT and CDR2 YNNKEL (reference sequence). CDR3 sequence: CASSRGRAAQINSPLHF. The CDR3 DNA follows: TGTGCCAGCAGCCGCGGCAGGGCCGCCCAAATAAATTCACCCCTCCATTTT.

CDR3 loop: CASRRLAGTGELFF. CDR3 DNA sequence: TGTGCCAGCAGACGACTAGCGGGCACCGGGGAGCTGTTTTTT. The chain joins TRBV3-1 to TRBJ2-2; 10 bases line up with TRBD2. Germline trimming cut 6 bases from V and 4 bases from J; bases unmatched to any gene: 2. CDR3 length: 14 residues. Looked up from germline, CDR1 is LGHDT and CDR2 is YNNKEL (reference sequence).

V is TRBV30 and J is TRBJ2-1, with TRBD2 identical over 10 bases. The CDR3 has 17 amino acids. V lost 2 bases, J lost 0 bases, and 7 bases stayed unmatched. CDR1 and CDR2 from the germline V gene are GTSNPN and SVGIG (reference sequence). As DNA, the CDR3 is TGTGCCTGGAGTTCCGGACCTAGCGGGAGCTCCTACAATGAGCAGTTCTTC. Its translation is CAWSSGPSGSSYNEQFF.